This entry describes one TCR beta chain. The germline V and J ends were trimmed by 6 bases and 6 bases, with 15 bases remaining between them. The CDR3 covers 13 residues. From germline, CDR1 is MNHGY and CDR2 SAAAGT. The sample originates from a study of preoperative IRX-2 immunotherapy in early breast cancer. The repertoire was sequenced with immunoSEQ multiplex PCR; TCRdb's copy has only in-frame clones and lacks some. The sample has about 32,000 clones; around four fifths are singletons. Treatment indicated: preoperative locoregional IRX-2 cytokine immunotherapy. Patients received preoperative, locoregional IRX-2 cytokine immunotherapy in a phase Ib study.

The chain joins TRBV6-8 to TRBJ2-7; D is uncertain. Sequencing used lymph node tissue, obtained from a patient treated with IRX-2 immunotherapy. The source is a human donor with breast cancer. CDR3 DNA: TGTGCCAGCAGCCCCCGCGAGGCAGGCGAGCAGTACTTC. Translation gives CASSPREAGEQYF.